This T cell receptor (beta chain) was sequenced during a study of TIL therapy for anti-PD-1-resistant metastatic lung cancer. Study-level information: Most patients had lung adenocarcinoma; a handful of tumors were EGFR-mutant, two ALK-rearranged; half smoked currently or formerly.

The libraries were made with immunoSEQ v3. Survey-level samples got about 2 million read pairs; deep-level samples got 5-6 million. Method: immunoSEQ multiplex PCR; TCRdb's copy keeps in-frame clones and lacks some. The sample carries approximately 40,000 clones, 73% recorded once. Time point indicated: pre-treatment sample, taken before nivolumab and TIL therapy. Material: blood, obtained at baseline. The sequence was collected from a person between 30 and 79 years old with non-small cell lung cancer.

CDR3 in DNA: TGTGCCAGCAGCGTAGGTCCTAGCGGGAAGACTAGCACAGATACGCAGTATTTT. It yields the protein CASSVGPSGKTSTDTQYF. The chain uses TRBV9 and TRBJ2-3, with 9 bases identical to TRBD2. V shed 0 bases and J 0 bases; nucleotides not matched to a gene: 8. Per the germline V gene, CDR1 is SGDLS and CDR2 is YYNGEE. The CDR3 has 18 residues.